The present entry profiles one T cell receptor beta chain with its context. Its antigen remains unidentified. CDR3 size: 13 residues. The V and J ends lost 5 bases and 4 bases respectively, with 12 bases between them. The data belong to a study of CD8+CD57+ T cells in acquired aplastic anemia. Study-level background: Yields of DNA that came from sorted CD4+ and CD8+ cells averaged roughly 3.3 ug. In CD4+ cells, healthy donors produced an average of about 10 million reads. Points from the study as a whole: Patients and controls shared under 35 CD8+ CDR3 sequences, which appeared highly expressed in patients and within their immunodominant clones.

CDR3 and TCR beta VDJ profiling relied on a genomic DNA template. TCRdb processed the reads anew with MiXCR; each CDR3 protein has one entry. In the table there are about 220,000 distinct CDR3 sequences, about a third of which are singletons. The chain joins TRBV12-3 or TRBV12-4 to TRBJ2-7, with D perhaps TRBD2 (5 bases). The receptor was isolated from a human donor in good health, serving as a control. The sequenced sample consisted of sorted CD4+, CD8+, or CD8+CD57+ T cells (not recorded which) from PBMCs. The chain's CDR3 is CASSPDGVYEQYF. As DNA, the CDR3 is TGTGCCAGCAGTCCCGACGGGGTTTACGAGCAGTACTTC.